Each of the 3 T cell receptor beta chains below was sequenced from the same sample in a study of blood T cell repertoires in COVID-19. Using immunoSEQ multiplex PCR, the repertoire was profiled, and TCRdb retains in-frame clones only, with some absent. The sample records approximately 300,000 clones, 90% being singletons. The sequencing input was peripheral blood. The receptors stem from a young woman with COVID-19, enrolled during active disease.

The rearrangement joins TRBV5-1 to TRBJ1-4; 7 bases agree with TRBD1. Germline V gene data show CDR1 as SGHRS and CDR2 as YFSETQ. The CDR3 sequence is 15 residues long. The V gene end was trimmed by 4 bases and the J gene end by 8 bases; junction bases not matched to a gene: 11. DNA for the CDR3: TGCGCCAGCAGCCAAAAGACAGGGATTGAGGAAAAACTGTTTTTT. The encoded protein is CASSQKTGIEEKLFF.

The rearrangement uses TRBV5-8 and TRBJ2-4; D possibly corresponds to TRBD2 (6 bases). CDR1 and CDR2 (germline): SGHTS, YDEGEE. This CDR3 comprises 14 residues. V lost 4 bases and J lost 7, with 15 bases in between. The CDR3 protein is CASSRGSFKNIQYF. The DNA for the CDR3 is TGTGCCAGCAGCCGGGGGAGCTTCAAGAACATTCAGTACTTC.

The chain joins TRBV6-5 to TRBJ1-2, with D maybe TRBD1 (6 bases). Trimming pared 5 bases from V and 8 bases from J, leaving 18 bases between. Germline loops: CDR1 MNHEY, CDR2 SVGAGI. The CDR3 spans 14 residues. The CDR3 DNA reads TGTGCCAGCAGTCGGACAAGTCGACAGGACGGCTACACCTTC. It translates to CASSRTSRQDGYTF.